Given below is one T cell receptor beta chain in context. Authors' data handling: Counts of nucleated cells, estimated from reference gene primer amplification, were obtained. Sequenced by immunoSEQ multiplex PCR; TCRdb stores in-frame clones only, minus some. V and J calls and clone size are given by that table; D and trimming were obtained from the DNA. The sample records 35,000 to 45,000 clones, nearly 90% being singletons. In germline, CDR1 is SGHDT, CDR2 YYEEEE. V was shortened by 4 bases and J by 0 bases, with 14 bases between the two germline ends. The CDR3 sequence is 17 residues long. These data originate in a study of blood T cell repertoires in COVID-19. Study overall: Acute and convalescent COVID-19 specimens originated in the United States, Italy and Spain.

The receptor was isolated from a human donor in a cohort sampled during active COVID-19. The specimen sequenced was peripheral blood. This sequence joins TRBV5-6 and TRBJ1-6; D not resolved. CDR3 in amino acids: CASSLGVGSSYNSPLHF. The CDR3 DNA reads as TGTGCCAGCAGCCTCGGGGTGGGTAGCTCCTATAATTCACCCCTCCACTTT.